Each of the 2 T cell receptor beta chains below was sequenced from the same sample in a study of OX40 agonist ivuxolimab in advanced cancers. Repertoires were generated with immunoSEQ multiplex PCR, while TCRdb's copy carries only in-frame clones and drops some. The top ten hold approximately 0.54% of the sample, which has 50,000 to 65,000 clones, about 86% seen once. Source: CD4+ or CD8+ T cells sorted from blood, taken in a trial of the OX40 agonist ivuxolimab. The receptors were sampled from an adult with an advanced solid tumor such as melanoma, head and neck, liver or kidney cancer.

This clone showed up just a few times. CDR3 sequence reads: CASSQELAGVGEQYF. The CDR3 coding sequence is TGTGCCAGCAGCCAAGAACTTGCAGGGGTGGGCGAGCAGTACTTC. J is TRBJ2-7 and V is TRBV14, with TRBD1 as a possible D gene (6 bases). This CDR3 is 15 amino acids long. The germline gives CDR1 SGHDN, CDR2 FVKESK. V was pared by 0 bases and J by 6 bases, with 15 bases between.

V usage is TRBV30 and J usage is TRBJ2-7, with unresolved D. Trimming took off 0 bases at V and 12 bases at J, with 12 bases between the two ends. The CDR3 is made up of 11 amino acids. CDR1 and CDR2 (germline): GTSNPN, SVGIG (reference sequence). The CDR3 spells CAWSVLGTLYF. The CDR3 bases are TGTGCCTGGAGTGTACTGGGCACGCTGTACTTC.